One sample yielded the 14 T cell receptor beta chains listed below, sequenced in a study of response to subunit inactivated influenza vaccine. Via MiXCR, TCRdb re-called the RT-PCR reads, giving one row per CDR3 protein. The data hold around 200,000 distinct CDR3 sequences, with around 9.2% observed a single time. The sample in question was non-naive T cells sorted from PBMCs, obtained on the day of vaccination. These TCRs come from a man aged 45 to 65 who received an inactivated influenza vaccine.

This clonotype was seen only a few times. The V call is TRBV7-8, the J call TRBJ2-3; 7 bases align to TRBD2. With V trimmed by 3 bases and J by 2 bases, 8 bases remained unmatched. Germline V gene lookup returns CDR1 SGHVS and CDR2 FQNEAQ. The CDR3 covers 16 residues. This CDR3 is CASSFPEGGVTDTQYF. In DNA, the CDR3 is TGTGCCAGCAGCTTCCCGGAGGGAGGGGTCACAGATACGCAGTATTTT.

This clonotype has at least ten counts. The chain combines TRBV6-2 or TRBV6-3 with TRBJ2-3, with 7 positions matching TRBD2. Looked up from germline, CDR1 is MNHEY and CDR2 is SVGEGT. The CDR3 runs 14 residues. V shed 7 bases, J shed 2 bases, and the junction held 6 bases outside the gene matches. The CDR3 nucleotides read TGTGCCAGCACCCGGGGGGACCCCACAGATACGCAGTATTTT. Its translation: CASTRGDPTDTQYF.

This clonotype has ten or more counts. The CDR3 bases are TGCAGTGCTCCCCGGGAGGGCCGATTGGACGAGCAGTACTTC. Encoded protein: CSAPREGRLDEQYF. The chain is built from TRBV20-1 and TRBJ2-7; 8 positions agree with TRBD2. CDR3 length: 14 residues. J lost 5 bases, V lost 5 bases, and 11 bases had no gene match. Germline CDR1 is DFQATT and CDR2 is SNEGSKA (reference sequence).

The J gene is TRBJ2-7, the V gene TRBV18; D remains unclear. The V gene lost 3 bases and the J gene lost 0 bases, with 12 bases spanning the gap. In germline, CDR1 is KGHSH, CDR2 LQKENI. The length of the CDR3 is 15 residues. The CDR3, as DNA: TGTGCCAGCTCACCGGACCCTCCCTTCTCCTACGAGCAGTACTTC. Residues: CASSPDPPFSYEQYF.

This clonotype has at least ten counts. The J gene is TRBJ2-7, the V gene TRBV29-1; D is unclear. V lost 1 base and J lost 1, with 5 bases in between. The CDR3 is made up of 12 amino acids. CDR1 and CDR2 from the germline V gene are SQVTM and ANQGSEA. CDR3: CSVEAGSYEQYF. In DNA form, the CDR3 reads TGCAGCGTTGAAGCAGGTTCCTACGAGCAGTACTTC.

V gene TRBV5-1 combines with J gene TRBJ2-5; a possible D gene is TRBD1 (5 bases). Per the germline V gene, CDR1 is SGHRS and CDR2 is YFSETQ. This CDR3 has 14 amino acids. V shed 4 bases and J shed 2 bases, with 12 bases lying between them. CDR3 loop: CASSLRQPQETQYF. In nucleotides, the CDR3 is TGCGCCAGCAGCCTTAGACAGCCGCAAGAGACCCAGTACTTC.

This clonotype occurred many times. The chain uses TRBV5-1 and TRBJ2-5; D is possibly TRBD1 or TRBD2 (5 bases each). Germline lookup yields CDR1 SGHRS and CDR2 YFSETQ. V lost 4 bases and J 5 bases, leaving 18 bases between the germline ends. This CDR3 region has 15 residues. As DNA, the CDR3 is TGCGCCAGCAGCCCGCTGGGGGTCCCAAGCGAGACCCAGTACTTC. This gives the protein CASSPLGVPSETQYF.

This clonotype was counted only a few times. The rearrangement uses TRBV7-2 and TRBJ2-5, with TRBD2 matching over 7 bases. CDR1 SGHTA and CDR2 FQGNSA come from the germline V gene. The V and J ends lost 5 bases and 5 bases, in that order; junction bases with no gene match: 8. The CDR3 is 14 amino acids. The CDR3 DNA is TGTGCCAGCAGCCCCTCTGGGGGGGTGGAGACCCAGTACTTC. Amino acid sequence: CASSPSGGVETQYF.

This clonotype was seen only a few times. This may arise from a read error, as a much more abundant clone is one base away. The chain has TRBV27 and TRBJ2-6; D is possibly TRBD1 (5 bases). V lost 5 bases, J lost 0 bases, and 5 bases lay in between. Germline loops: CDR1 MNHEY, CDR2 SMNVEV (reference sequence). The CDR3 sequence is 14 residues long. CDR3 protein: CASSDSSGANVLTF. In DNA, the CDR3 is TGTGCCAGCAGTGACAGCTCTGGGGCCAACGTCCTGACTTTC.

This clonotype was detected many times. The genes are TRBV14 and TRBJ2-7; no reliable D call. This CDR3 contains 13 residues. V gave up 4 bases and J gave up 6 bases, with 13 bases separating them. The germline V gene encodes CDR1 SGHDN and CDR2 FVKESK. In DNA, the CDR3 is TGTGCCAGCAGCCGCTTTGACTCTGGCGAGCAGTACTTC. Protein: CASSRFDSGEQYF.

Ten or more counts support this clonotype. This rearrangement joins TRBV29-1 to TRBJ2-3, with 7 positions matching TRBD1. V was pared by 3 bases and J by 5 bases, with 2 bases of the junction left unmatched. CDR3 length: 12 residues. Germline V CDR1 and CDR2: SQVTM, ANQGSEA. CDR3 residues: CSVDYRGDTQYF. In nucleotides, the CDR3 is TGCAGCGTTGATTACAGGGGAGATACGCAGTATTTT.

The rearrangement links TRBV27 to TRBJ2-7; TRBD2 agrees at 8 bases. J gave up 2 bases and V 3 bases, and 6 bases lay outside the gene matches. This CDR3 is built from 15 residues. Germline V gene sequence: CDR1 MNHEY, CDR2 SMNVEV (reference sequence). The CDR3 region is CASSFSAGGAYEQYF. CDR3 bases: TGTGCCAGCAGTTTTTCTGCGGGAGGCGCCTACGAGCAGTACTTC.

The CDR3 DNA reads TGTGCCAGCAGGCCCGAGAGGGGCTCTGGAAACACCATATATTTT. Translation: CASRPERGSGNTIYF. The V gene is TRBV7-8, the J gene TRBJ1-3, with a possible D match to TRBD1 (5 bases). The germline gives CDR1 SGHVS, CDR2 FQNEAQ. The V and J ends lost 6 bases and 0 bases respectively, with 12 bases between them. The CDR3 is made up of 15 amino acids.

Only a few counts were recorded for this clonotype. The chain has TRBV20-1 and TRBJ1-2; 7 bases line up with TRBD1. V shed 6 bases, J shed 2 bases, and the junction held 6 bases outside the gene matches. The CDR3 covers 13 residues. Germline V lookup: CDR1 DFQATT, CDR2 SNEGSKA (reference sequence). DNA of the CDR3: TGCAGTGCGACACAGGGGTTCAACTATGGCTACACCTTC. This codes for CSATQGFNYGYTF.